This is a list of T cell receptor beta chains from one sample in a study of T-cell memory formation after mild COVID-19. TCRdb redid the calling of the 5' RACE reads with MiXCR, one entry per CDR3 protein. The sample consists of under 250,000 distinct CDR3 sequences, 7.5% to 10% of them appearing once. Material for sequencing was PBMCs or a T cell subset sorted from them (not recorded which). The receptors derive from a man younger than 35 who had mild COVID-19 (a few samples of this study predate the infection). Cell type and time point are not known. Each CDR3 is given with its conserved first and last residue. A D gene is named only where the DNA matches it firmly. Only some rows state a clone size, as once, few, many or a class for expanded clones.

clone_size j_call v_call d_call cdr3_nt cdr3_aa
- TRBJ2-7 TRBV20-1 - TGCAGTGCTACACAACCGGGACGGCCGATAGAGAACAACTACGAGCAGTACTTC CSATQPGRPIENNYEQYF
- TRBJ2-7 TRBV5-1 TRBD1 TGCGCCAGCAGCCCTGACAGGGGGTCCCCCTACGAGCAGTACTTC CASSPDRGSPYEQYF
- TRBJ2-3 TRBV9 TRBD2 TGTGCCAGCAGCGTAGCGGGTAGCGGGGGGCCCACAGATACGCAGTATTTT CASSVAGSGGPTDTQYF
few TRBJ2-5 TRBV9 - TGTGCCAGCAGTTCTAGCTCTAGTGTACTGCGCCAAGAGACCCAGTACTTC CASSSSSSVLRQETQYF
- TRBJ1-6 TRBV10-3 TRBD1 TGTGCCATCAGTTCCTCCGGGACAGGGTACGGTTCACCCCTCCACTTT CAISSSGTGYGSPLHF
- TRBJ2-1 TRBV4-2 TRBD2 TGTGCCAGCAGCCAAGTGCTTAGCGGGGTCAATGAGCAGTTCTTC CASSQVLSGVNEQFF
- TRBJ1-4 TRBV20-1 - TGCAGTGCTAGGGGCCATGAAAAACTGTTTTTT CSARGHEKLFF
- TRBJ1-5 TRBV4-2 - TGTGCCAGCAGCCCACGTTCGGCTACAGGGCAAGGGCCCCAGCATTTT CASSPRSATGQGPQHF
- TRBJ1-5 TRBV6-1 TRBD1 TGTGCCAGCAGTGATCCTTCGGGACAGGGCCTACAAAATCAGCCCCAGCATTTT CASSDPSGQGLQNQPQHF
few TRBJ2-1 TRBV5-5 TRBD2 TGTGCCAGCAGCTTAAGTACCGGGACTAGCGGTTACAATGAGCAGTTCTTC CASSLSTGTSGYNEQFF
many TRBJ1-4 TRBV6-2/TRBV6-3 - TGTGCCAGCAGTCCCGCGGATGAAAAACTGTTTTTT CASSPADEKLFF